In its sample, the clone carrying this TCR beta chain was seen many times. Its matching antigen is unknown. The CDR3 end is not reached by the read, which stops 3 residues before it; the germline J gene fills it in. Within the sample, other DNA sequences also encode this same CDR3. The protocol was immunoSEQ multiplex PCR, while the TCRdb copy is restricted to in-frame clones and leaves out a portion. The record shows about 66,000 clones for this sample, with no singletons present. This entry belongs to a study of T cell clonality in common variable immunodeficiency. The CDR3 sequence is 13 residues long. V lost 0 bases and J lost 6, with 6 bases in between. The germline V gene encodes CDR1 ENHRY and CDR2 SYGVKD. Donors gave about 5 to 8.5 ml heparinized peripheral whole blood. Study-wide points: T cell subpopulation sequencing would be needed to explain CVID clonality. TCRbeta clonality was increased in CVID versus healthy controls.

Sequenced material: peripheral blood mononuclear cells. The V and J genes are TRBV10-3 and TRBJ2-4; no clear D. This sequence originates from a person between 18 and 69 years old in good health. CDR3: CAISESTRNIQYF. CDR3 DNA (partial): TGTGCCATCAGTGAGTCGACAAGAAACATT.